This T cell receptor (beta chain) was profiled in a study of tumor and adjacent non-tumor tissue in lung cancer. Across the study: On average, productive TCRbeta reads reached about 4.17 million per sample.

TCRbeta libraries were built with three rounds of nested PCR, modified from ARM-PCR. MiXCR was run by TCRdb on the multiplex PCR reads, yielding one entry per CDR3 protein. This sample carries around 66,000 distinct CDR3 sequences, 73% of them seen once, and the ten largest clones take 28%. A remark on this clonotype: Its antigen is undetermined. Given the absence of the conserved phenylalanine or tryptophan at the CDR3 end, a read error is likely.

The CDR3 has 12 amino acids. Germline CDR1 MNHEY, CDR2 SVGEGT. General study results and limits: Normal lung showed higher cumulative top 100 clone frequency than tumor. Compared with tumor, normal lung showed significantly lower TCR diversity.

This sample's RNA came from whole unsorted tissue. The rearrangement uses TRBV6-2 or TRBV6-3 and TRBJ2-7; no clear D. This TCR was sampled from a man aged 55 to 69 with non-small cell lung cancer. Sample: lung tumor tissue. In DNA, the CDR3 is TGTACCAGCAGTGACGGGCCGGAAGAGCAGTACTCC. Protein product: CTSSDGPEEQYS.